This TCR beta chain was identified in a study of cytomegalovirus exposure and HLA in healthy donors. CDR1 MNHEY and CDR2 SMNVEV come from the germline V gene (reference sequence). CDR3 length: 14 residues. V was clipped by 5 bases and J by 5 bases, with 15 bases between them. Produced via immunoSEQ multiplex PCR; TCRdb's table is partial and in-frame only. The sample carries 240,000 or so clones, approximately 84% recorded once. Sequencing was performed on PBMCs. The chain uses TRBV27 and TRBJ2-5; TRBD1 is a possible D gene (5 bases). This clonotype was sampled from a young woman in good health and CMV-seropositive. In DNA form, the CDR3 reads TGTGCCAGCAGTCCCCTTCAGGGTACCGAGACCCAGTACTTC. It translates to CASSPLQGTETQYF.